Following are 8 T cell receptor beta chains from one sample sequenced in a study of T cell responses to AZD1222 COVID-19 vaccine. Libraries were prepared by immunoSEQ multiplex PCR; TCRdb keeps only in-frame clonotypes and omits some of them. The sample includes 75,000 to 95,000 clones, more than 75% of them seen just once. This sample comprised peripheral blood, obtained on day 0 of AZD1222 vaccination. The receptors derive from an adult in good health.

This clone has more than one count but fewer than ten. The chain recombines TRBV7-2 with TRBJ1-6; D remains ambiguous. V shed 5 bases and J shed 11 bases, with 10 bases lying between them. CDR3 length: 12 amino acids. The germline V gene encodes CDR1 SGHTA and CDR2 FQGNSA. CDR3: CASSRGRPPLHF. CDR3 nucleotides: TGTGCCAGCAGCCGGGGTAGGCCACCCCTCCACTTT. The entire variable domain, with the rest obtained from reference TRBV7-2 and TRBJ1-6, is as follows: GAGVSQSPSNKVTEKGKDVELRCDPISGHTALYWYRQSLGQGLEFLIYFQGNSAPDKSGLPSDRFSAERTGGSVSTLTIQRTQQEDSAVYLCASSRGRPPLHFGNGTRLTVT.

The V gene is TRBV15, the J gene TRBJ1-1, with D possibly matching TRBD1 (5 bases). Germline CDR1 LNHNV, CDR2 YYDKDF (reference sequence). CDR3 length: 16 residues. The V and J ends lost 0 bases and 3 bases respectively, with 14 bases between them. As DNA, the CDR3 is TGTGCCACCAGCAGAGAGGCAGGGAGGTGGGACACTGAAGCTTTCTTT. This encodes CATSREAGRWDTEAFF.

Only one count was recorded for this clone. The chain carries TRBV7-3 and TRBJ2-7; weak D call: TRBD1 (6 bases). Germline CDR1 reads SGHTA; CDR2 reads FQGTGA. V was pared by 6 bases and J by 6 bases, with 21 bases between. There are 15 residues in the CDR3. The DNA for the CDR3 is TGTGCCAGCAGGTTATCTGGGGGCGCGTGGCGCGAGCAGTACTTC. Amino acid sequence: CASRLSGGAWREQYF. The full variable domain, rest sourced from reference TRBV7-3 and TRBJ2-7, is GAGVSQTPSNKVTEKGKYVELRCDPISGHTALYWYRQSLGQGPEFLIYFQGTGAADDSGLPNDRFFAVRPEGSVSTLKIQRTERGDSAVYLCASRLSGGAWREQYFGPGTRLTVT.

This chain uses TRBV6-5 with TRBJ2-7, with TRBD2 identical over 8 bases. V was clipped by 4 bases and J by 0 bases; unmatched bases: 2. From germline, CDR1 is MNHEY and CDR2 SVGAGI. CDR3 length: 14 amino acids. CDR3 sequence: CASSLAGISYEQYF. Here the CDR3 DNA reads TGTGCCAGCAGTTTAGCGGGGATCTCCTACGAGCAGTACTTC.

The rearrangement joins TRBV9 to TRBJ2-7, with D maybe TRBD2 (5 bases). This CDR3 region has 15 residues. Germline V gene lookup returns CDR1 SGDLS and CDR2 YYNGEE. Trimming removed 0 bases at V and 1 base at J, with 11 bases between. CDR3: CASSVGAEGSYEQYF. Written as DNA, the CDR3 is TGTGCCAGCAGCGTAGGGGCAGAGGGTTCCTACGAGCAGTACTTC.

This clone was counted many times. This chain uses TRBV13 with TRBJ1-4, with TRBD1 matching over 9 bases. This CDR3 is 15 amino acids long. J was trimmed by 3 bases and V by 5 bases; bases with no gene match: 4. Germline V CDR1 and CDR2: PRHDT, FYEKMQ (reference sequence). Here the CDR3 DNA reads TGTGCCAGCAGCCCCCGGGACAGGGCTAATGAAAAACTGTTTTTT. Translation: CASSPRDRANEKLFF.

The chain has TRBV6-5 and TRBJ1-2; D unresolved. Germline assignment: CDR1 MNHEY and CDR2 SVGAGI. This CDR3 is built from 14 residues. Trimming removed 2 bases at V and 2 bases at J, with 9 bases between. The CDR3 nucleotides read TGTGCCAGCAGTTACGGGCAAAAGAACTATGGCTACACCTTC. This codes for CASSYGQKNYGYTF.

The chain recombines TRBV5-1 with TRBJ2-5; maybe TRBD2 (7 bases). Germline CDR1 and CDR2: SGHRS and YFSETQ. V was trimmed by 3 bases and J by 5 bases, leaving 14 bases between them. This CDR3 has 14 residues. In DNA form, the CDR3 reads TGCGCCAGCAGCTCACCGGGGGGCGATGAGACCCAGTACTTC. This encodes CASSSPGGDETQYF.